This T cell receptor (beta chain) was recorded in a study of blood T cell repertoires in COVID-19. This CDR3 has 14 residues. CDR1 is WNHNN and CDR2 is SYGVQD in the germline V gene (reference sequence). Between the trimmed V and J ends, which lost 3 bases and 3 bases, there was a span of 11 bases. Sequenced by immunoSEQ multiplex PCR; TCRdb stores in-frame clones only, minus some. This sample has about 170,000 clones, with around 80% found just once. Donors in Cohort 3 who had recovered were those with two negative PCRs, healthcare professional clearance, or resolution of their symptoms. The chain uses TRBV10-1 and TRBJ2-5; possibly TRBD2 for D (5 bases). This sequence was found in a man aged 45-60 years who had recovered from COVID-19. Sample: PBMCs or T cells enriched from blood (not recorded which). In nucleotides, the CDR3 is TGCGCCAGCAGTGACGAGGGTCGAAAAGAGACCCAGTACTTC. Its translation: CASSDEGRKETQYF.